These 28 T cell receptor beta chains originate from one sample sequenced in a study of PD-L1 blockade in urothelial cancer. Produced via immunoSEQ multiplex PCR; TCRdb's table is partial and in-frame only. The sample records about 74,000 clones, around four fifths being singletons. This specimen consisted of PBMCs, obtained around atezolizumab (anti-PD-L1) treatment. The origin of the receptors is a man in his 70s with urothelial cancer.

The rearrangement joins TRBV7-6 to TRBJ2-1; D might be TRBD2 (6 bases). CDR1 is SGHVS, CDR2 FNYEAQ, per germline. This CDR3 region has 14 residues. V was trimmed by 2 bases and J by 8 bases, leaving 13 bases between them. The CDR3 DNA reads as TGTGCCAGCAGCTTAAGGGCTGCTAGCGATGAGCAGTTCTTC. As protein: CASSLRAASDEQFF. Drawing the rest from reference TRBV7-6 and TRBJ2-1, the complete variable domain is GAGVSQSPRYKVTKRGQDVALRCDPISGHVSLYWYRQALGQGPEFLTYFNYEAQQDKSGLPNDRFSAERPEGSISTLTIQRTEQRDSAMYRCASSLRAASDEQFFGPGTRLTVL.

This sequence joins TRBV5-1 and TRBJ2-3; 10 nucleotides line up with TRBD2. CDR3 length equals 16 residues. Germline V gene sequence: CDR1 SGHRS, CDR2 YFSETQ. The ends lost 6 bases at V and 4 bases at J; junction bases unmatched: 11. The CDR3 spells CASMEARAGGADTQYF. The CDR3 DNA reads TGCGCCAGCATGGAAGCGCGAGCGGGAGGGGCAGATACGCAGTATTTT.

The CDR3 DNA sequence: TGCGCCAGCAGCCCTACCGGGACTAGCGGAGCCCATCCCTACGAGCAGTACTTC. This sequence encodes CASSPTGTSGAHPYEQYF. The rearrangement links TRBV4-1 to TRBJ2-7, with TRBD2 matching over 11 bases. Germline assignment: CDR1 MGHRA and CDR2 YSYEKL. CDR3 length: 18 amino acids. With 4 bases clipped from V and 2 bases from J, the junction kept 13 bases outside the gene matches.

The rearrangement links TRBV10-2 to TRBJ2-2, with TRBD1 as a possible D gene (6 bases). V lost 3 bases and J 4 bases, leaving 9 bases between the germline ends. CDR1 and CDR2 (germline): WSHSY, SAAADI. The length of the CDR3 is 14 residues. CDR3 sequence reads: CASSEQGSTGELFF. The CDR3, as DNA: TGCGCCAGCAGTGAACAGGGAAGCACCGGGGAGCTGTTTTTT.

The V and J genes are TRBV7-2 and TRBJ2-7; 8 bases agree with TRBD1. The CDR3 runs 14 residues. Germline V lookup: CDR1 SGHTA, CDR2 FQGNSA. Trimming at V came to 1 base and at J to 6 bases, leaving 5 bases not matched to a gene. CDR3 in DNA: TGTGCCAGCAGCTTAGTTGGACAGGGCCTCGAGCAGTACTTC. Translated, it gives CASSLVGQGLEQYF.

The chain recombines TRBV28 with TRBJ2-7; D perhaps matches TRBD1 (6 bases). The V end lost 8 bases, the J end lost 5 bases, and 10 bases lay between the germline ends. Germline V gene lookup returns CDR1 MDHEN and CDR2 SYDVKM. CDR3 size: 11 residues. The DNA for the CDR3 is TGTGCCAGCGGGTACAGGGACGAGCAGTACTTC. Its protein product is CASGYRDEQYF.

The rearrangement links TRBV5-8 to TRBJ1-1, with a tentative D call TRBD1 (6 bases). Germline CDR1 and CDR2: SGHTS and YDEGEE. V was pared by 4 bases and J by 3 bases, with 10 bases between. This CDR3 region has 13 residues. CDR3 nucleotides: TGTGCCAGCAGCCCTTACAGGGACACTGAAGCTTTCTTT. Its protein product is CASSPYRDTEAFF.

The rearrangement joins TRBV27 to TRBJ2-3, with TRBD1 identical over 7 bases. The V gene end was trimmed by 6 bases and the J gene end by 1 base; junction bases not matched to a gene: 4. CDR1 and CDR2 (germline): MNHEY, SMNVEV (reference sequence). The CDR3 is 14 amino acids. CDR3 region: CASSIGQGTDTQYF. DNA of the CDR3: TGTGCCAGCAGCATAGGACAGGGCACAGATACGCAGTATTTT.

This clone has only a few counts. This chain links TRBV5-8 with TRBJ1-5, with 7 nucleotides matching TRBD1. This CDR3 comprises 15 residues. Germline V gene sequence: CDR1 SGHTS, CDR2 YDEGEE. J lost 5 bases, V lost 6 bases, and 11 bases had no gene match. The CDR3 spells CASNLLDRAYQPQHF. CDR3 DNA sequence: TGTGCCAGCAACCTTCTAGACAGGGCGTATCAGCCCCAGCATTTT.

The chain combines TRBV6-6 with TRBJ1-2; perhaps TRBD1 as D (6 bases). Germline V gene sequence: CDR1 MNHNY, CDR2 SVGAGI (reference sequence). V lost 6 bases and J 2 bases, leaving 16 bases between the germline ends. The CDR3 is 15 residues long. Written as DNA, the CDR3 is TGTGCCAGCAGCTTTCTCCCGGGACACAACTATGGCTACACCTTC. This translates into CASSFLPGHNYGYTF.

J is TRBJ2-2 and V is TRBV2; TRBD2 matches 14 bases. This CDR3 is 18 amino acids long. CDR1 and CDR2 from the germline V gene are SNHLY and FYNNEI. V shed 2 bases, J shed 6 bases, and the junction held 8 bases outside the gene matches. CDR3 bases: TGTGCCAGCAGTGAAACGACTAGCGGGAGGGCCTCCCCCGGGGAGCTGTTTTTT. As protein: CASSETTSGRASPGELFF.

The chain recombines TRBV6-1 with TRBJ2-1, with a tentative D call TRBD2 (5 bases). The CDR3 length is 12 residues. With 3 bases removed from V and 10 bases from J, the gap between germline ends came to 10 bases. Germline V gives CDR1 MNHNS, CDR2 SASEGT. The CDR3 region has the DNA TGTGCCAGCAGTGAGCGGGCGCGGGAGCAGTTCTTC. This codes for CASSERAREQFF.

The chain links TRBV11-2 to TRBJ2-7, with D unresolved. V was trimmed by 1 base and J by 1 base, leaving 8 bases between them. Germline CDR1 is SGHAT and CDR2 is FQNNGV. This CDR3 is built from 14 residues. The CDR3 DNA is TGTGCCAGCAGCTTAGCCAGGTCTTCCTACGAGCAGTACTTC. Translating it yields CASSLARSSYEQYF.

This chain connects TRBV2 to TRBJ1-1; tentatively, D is TRBD1 (5 bases). This CDR3 contains 15 residues. Germline CDR1 reads SNHLY; CDR2 reads FYNNEI. V was cut by 5 bases and J by 2 bases, with 15 bases left in between. The CDR3 DNA sequence: TGTGCCAGCAGTCTAAGCGAGACAGCCAACACTGAAGCTTTCTTT. Its protein is CASSLSETANTEAFF.

The V and J genes are TRBV2 and TRBJ2-7, with D perhaps TRBD1 (6 bases). Germline assignment: CDR1 SNHLY and CDR2 FYNNEI. With 3 bases removed from V and 4 bases from J, the gap between germline ends came to 10 bases. The CDR3 extends over 13 amino acids. As DNA, the CDR3 is TGTGCCAGCAGTGAGGACAGAGGATACGAGCAGTACTTC. Translation gives CASSEDRGYEQYF.

This chain joins TRBV10-2 and TRBJ1-5; weak D call: TRBD1 (6 bases). This CDR3 region has 14 residues. Trimming removed 6 bases from V and 2 bases from J, with 11 bases in between. Germline CDR1 WSHSY, CDR2 SAAADI. CDR3 residues: CASSPGVGNQPQHF. The CDR3 DNA follows: TGCGCCAGCAGCCCAGGGGTAGGCAATCAGCCCCAGCATTTT.

The chain joins TRBV29-1 to TRBJ2-1, with 12 bases aligning to TRBD2. Germline CDR1 is SQVTM and CDR2 is ANQGSEA. The CDR3 has 15 residues. Trimming cost V 6 bases and J 7 bases; bases outside gene matches: 10. The CDR3 here is CSVILAGGSSNEQFF. CDR3 coding DNA: TGCAGCGTGATACTAGCGGGAGGAAGTAGTAATGAGCAGTTCTTC.

The V gene is TRBV5-1, the J gene TRBJ1-4; weak D call: TRBD1 (6 bases). Per germline, CDR1 SGHRS and CDR2 YFSETQ. The V gene lost 2 bases and the J gene lost 3 bases, with 11 bases spanning the gap. This CDR3 has 15 amino acids. This CDR3 reads CASSLQGPPNEKLFF. CDR3 DNA: TGCGCCAGCAGCTTACAGGGTCCGCCTAATGAAAAACTGTTTTTT.

This clone was found once. This chain joins TRBV6-5 and TRBJ2-1, with 7 positions matching TRBD2. The CDR3 is 14 amino acids. Germline lookup yields CDR1 MNHEY and CDR2 SVGAGI. Unmatched junction bases numbered 3, after V lost 2 bases and J lost 5 bases. The CDR3 DNA sequence: TGTGCCAGCAGTTACCGGACTAGTCACAATGAGCAGTTCTTC. Residues: CASSYRTSHNEQFF.

The genes are TRBV18 and TRBJ2-7; TRBD1 aligns across 7 bases. The CDR3 totals 15 residues. The V gene end was trimmed by 3 bases and the J gene end by 0 bases; junction bases not matched to a gene: 5. Germline V CDR1 and CDR2: KGHSH, LQKENI. The CDR3 sequence: CASSPLDRASYEQYF. The DNA for the CDR3 is TGTGCCAGCTCACCGCTAGACAGGGCCTCCTACGAGCAGTACTTC.

The chain joins TRBV18 to TRBJ1-1; no clear D gene. The germline V gene has CDR1 KGHSH and CDR2 LQKENI. The CDR3 runs 13 residues. V lost 2 bases and J lost 1, with 5 bases in between. This CDR3 is CASSPTGNTEAFF. As DNA, the CDR3 is TGTGCCAGCTCACCAACGGGGAACACTGAAGCTTTCTTT.

J is TRBJ2-2 and V is TRBV28; maybe TRBD2 (5 bases). CDR1 MDHEN and CDR2 SYDVKM come from the germline V gene. V was clipped by 7 bases and J by 6 bases, with 15 bases between them. This CDR3 spans 14 amino acids. DNA for the CDR3: TGTGCCAGCATCCCGAGCGGAAGGGCCGGGGAGCTGTTTTTT. Translated, it gives CASIPSGRAGELFF.

The chain is built from TRBV7-8 and TRBJ1-5; a weak D match, TRBD1 (6 bases). V lost 2 bases and J 3 bases, leaving 17 bases between the germline ends. The length of the CDR3 is 17 residues. Germline V gene sequence: CDR1 SGHVS, CDR2 FQNEAQ. The chain's CDR3 is CASSLRELGTYNQPQHF. The CDR3 DNA reads as TGTGCCAGCAGCTTAAGGGAATTGGGGACATACAATCAGCCCCAGCATTTT.

This clone was observed once. The chain recombines TRBV28 with TRBJ2-1; TRBD2 matches at 10 bases. Germline V gene data show CDR1 as MDHEN and CDR2 as SYDVKM. V lost 6 bases and J lost 7; bases outside the gene matches: 18. CDR3 length: 18 amino acids. CDR3 bases: TGTGCCAGCAGGTCCCTCTTTGGGGGGGTAGCGGGAGGAAATGAGCAGTTCTTC. Protein product: CASRSLFGGVAGGNEQFF.

The chain recombines TRBV11-2 with TRBJ2-1; 9 positions agree with TRBD2. V trimming: 3 bases; J trimming: 7 bases; junction bases outside the gene matches: 13. The V gene's germline CDR1 is SGHAT and CDR2 FQNNGV. The CDR3 has 17 amino acids. The CDR3 bases are TGTGCCAGCAGCTTCCCGTCGGTAGCGGGAGTTAGGAATGAGCAGTTCTTC. Translated, it gives CASSFPSVAGVRNEQFF.

The V gene is TRBV28, the J gene TRBJ1-5; 9 nucleotides line up with TRBD1. The V and J ends lost 4 bases and 3 bases, in that order; junction bases with no gene match: 4. Germline CDR1 is MDHEN and CDR2 is SYDVKM. The CDR3 is 15 amino acids. CDR3 loop: CASSSGQGYNQPQHF. In DNA, the CDR3 is TGTGCCAGCAGTTCGGGACAGGGATACAATCAGCCCCAGCATTTT.

The V gene is TRBV20-1, the J gene TRBJ2-7, with D maybe TRBD2 (5 bases). The CDR3 extends over 11 amino acids. The V gene's germline CDR1 is DFQATT and CDR2 SNEGSKA (reference sequence). Trimming cost V 3 bases and J 5 bases, with 8 bases left between them. CDR3 nucleotide sequence: TGCAGTGCTAGTTGGCGGGACGAGCAGTACTTC. The encoded protein is CSASWRDEQYF.

The chain links TRBV27 to TRBJ2-5; 7 bases map to TRBD1. In germline, CDR1 is MNHEY, CDR2 SMNVEV (reference sequence). After removal of 3 bases from V and 5 bases from J, the junction contained 15 bases not matched to a gene. This CDR3 has 17 residues. The DNA of the CDR3 is TGTGCCAGCAGTTTTGCCTCCATGGACAGGCGGCCGGAGACCCAGTACTTC. This translates into CASSFASMDRRPETQYF.